This T cell receptor beta chain was captured in a study of blood T cell repertoires in COVID-19. Here immunoSEQ multiplex PCR was the method, and the copy in TCRdb shows in-frame clones only, minus some. Altogether about 140,000 clones are present, about 90% being singletons, with the ten largest covering 1.5%. The germline V gene has CDR1 SGHDT and CDR2 YYEEEE. V gave up 3 bases and J gave up 3 bases, with 4 bases separating them. The CDR3 runs to 12 residues. This TCR was recovered from a woman aged 60-75 years with acute or convalescent COVID-19. V gene TRBV5-6 combines with J gene TRBJ1-3; the D is unclear. Sequenced sample: peripheral blood. CDR3 nucleotides: TGTGCCAGCAGCTCTAATGGAAACACCATATATTTT. Translation gives CASSSNGNTIYF.